This T cell receptor beta chain derives from a study of CD8+CD57+ T cells in acquired aplastic anemia. Study overall: Sorted cells (CD4+ and CD8+) yielded DNA amounts that averaged around 3.5 ug. Study conclusions and caveats: A set of 25 to 35 CD8+ CDR3 sequences was shared between patients and controls, and these sequences appeared highly expressed in patients.

Sequencing was done on patients that had shown CD8+CD57+ cell expansion by flow cytometry. Investigators profiled TCR beta VDJ and CDR3 from genomic DNA template. TCRdb re-analysed the reads in MiXCR, keeping a single row per CDR3 protein. The table lists approximately 300,000 distinct CDR3 sequences, 50% to 65% of them singletons. About this clonotype itself: Its antigen is not known.

This sequence originates from a human donor with aplastic anemia. The material sequenced was sorted CD4+, CD8+, or CD8+CD57+ T cells (not recorded which) from PBMCs.

CDR3 sequence reads: CASSSGQGRTGELFF. CDR3 DNA sequence: TGTGCCAGCAGTTCAGGACAGGGGAGGACCGGGGAGCTGTTTTTT. V gene TRBV2 combines with J gene TRBJ2-2; TRBD1 matches at 9 bases. V lost 5 bases and J lost 5; bases outside the gene matches: 6. Germline CDR1 is SNHLY and CDR2 is FYNNEI. This CDR3 has 15 amino acids. Using reference TRBV2 and TRBJ2-2 for the parts outside the CDR3, the full variable domain is EPEVTQTPSHQVTQMGQEVILRCVPISNHLYFYWYRQILGQKVEFLVSFYNNEISEKSEIFDDQFSVERPDGSNFTLKIRSTKLEDSAMYFCASSSGQGRTGELFFGEGSRLTVL.